This entry lists 20 T cell receptor beta chains sequenced from one sample in a study of T cell responses to AZD1222 COVID-19 vaccine. The table came from immunoSEQ multiplex PCR; TCRdb's copy has only in-frame clones and leaves some out. In the table there are 130,000 or so clones, 85% to 95% of which are singletons. The sample here was peripheral blood, taken on day 0 of AZD1222 vaccination. Receptors originate from an adult in good health.

V usage is TRBV12-5 and J usage is TRBJ1-1; D is perhaps TRBD1 (5 bases). V was clipped by 3 bases and J by 4 bases, with 12 bases between them. CDR3 length: 14 amino acids. Germline loops: CDR1 LGHNT, CDR2 FRNRAP. Here the CDR3 reads CASGFGGTPTEAFF. CDR3 DNA: TGTGCTAGTGGTTTTGGGGGAACACCCACTGAAGCTTTCTTT. Full variable domain (rest looked up from reference TRBV12-5 and TRBJ1-1): DARVTQTPRHKVTEMGQEVTMRCQPILGHNTVFWYRQTMMQGLELLAYFRNRAPLDDSGMPKDRFSAEMPDATLATLKIQPSEPRDSAVYFCASGFGGTPTEAFFGQGTRLTVV.

CDR3 amino acids: CASRVTSGEPYEQYF. CDR3 nucleotides: TGTGCCAGCAGGGTTACTAGCGGGGAGCCATACGAGCAGTACTTC. The rearrangement joins TRBV27 to TRBJ2-7, with TRBD2 matching over 10 bases. The CDR3 covers 15 residues. Trimming took 6 bases from V and 4 from J; bases not matched to a gene: 9. The germline gives CDR1 MNHEY, CDR2 SMNVEV (reference sequence).

The J gene is TRBJ2-5, the V gene TRBV7-2, with D possibly called TRBD1 or TRBD2 (5 bases each). Germline V gene sequence: CDR1 SGHTA, CDR2 FQGNSA. Trimming shortened V by 1 base and J by 4 bases, and 13 bases separated the two germline ends. This CDR3 is 15 amino acids long. This chain's CDR3 is CASSLEWGSGETQYF. CDR3 DNA sequence: TGTGCCAGCAGCTTAGAGTGGGGGTCAGGAGAGACCCAGTACTTC.

This chain uses TRBV10-3 with TRBJ1-2; 10 nucleotides match TRBD1. Unmatched junction bases numbered 15, after V lost 7 bases and J lost 10 bases. CDR1 and CDR2 from the germline V gene are ENHRY and SYGVKD. This CDR3 is 15 amino acids long. The CDR3 protein is CAITQTGQGTRVYTF. DNA of the CDR3: TGTGCCATCACCCAAACGGGACAGGGGACACGGGTCTACACCTTC.

The chain links TRBV21-1 to TRBJ2-1; TRBD2, the table's D call, was not compared with the DNA. TRBV21-1 is given as a pseudogene. The CDR3 is 19 residues long. CDR3 DNA sequence: TGTGCCAGCATCCTCCTTGGGGGAGGTTTGGATAGCTCCTACAATGAGCAGTTCTTC. Protein: CASILLGGGLDSSYNEQFF.

This sequence joins TRBV19 and TRBJ1-2; 9 nucleotides agree with TRBD1. CDR1 is LNHDA, CDR2 SQIVND, per germline (reference sequence). CDR3 length: 14 residues. V was clipped by 4 bases and J by 6 bases; unmatched bases: 6. The chain's CDR3 is CASSTWTGDDGYTF. CDR3 sequence (DNA): TGTGCCAGTAGTACCTGGACAGGGGATGATGGCTACACCTTC.

V and J are TRBV29-1 and TRBJ1-1, with TRBD1 as a possible D gene (6 bases). Germline values: CDR1 SQVTM, CDR2 ANQGSEA. The V and J ends lost 1 base and 1 base respectively, with 10 bases between them. The CDR3 has 14 residues. For the CDR3, the DNA is TGCAGCGTTGAAGGGGGCAGGGGGAACACTGAAGCTTTCTTT. It translates to CSVEGGRGNTEAFF.

This chain joins TRBV7-6 and TRBJ2-1; unclear D gene. Germline assignment: CDR1 SGHVS and CDR2 FNYEAQ. This CDR3 has 15 amino acids. Trimming took 5 bases from V and 1 from J, leaving 12 bases between them. CDR3 residues: CASSLHPGSYNEQFF. The CDR3 DNA reads TGTGCCAGCAGCCTACACCCCGGGTCCTACAATGAGCAGTTCTTC.

The rearrangement joins TRBV21-1 to TRBJ1-1. TRBV21-1 has pseudogene status. The CDR3 spans 17 residues. CDR3 DNA sequence: TGTGCCAGCAGCAAAGCGGGGGGGCAAGATTTGGACACTGAAGCTTTCTTT. Translation gives CASSKAGGQDLDTEAFF.

This chain uses TRBV6-5 with TRBJ2-7; D might be TRBD2 (5 bases). Germline V gene lookup returns CDR1 MNHEY and CDR2 SVGAGI. CDR3 length: 15 residues. Trimming took 2 bases from V and 0 from J, leaving 11 bases between them. CDR3 region: CASSYALGSSYEQYF. The CDR3 DNA is TGTGCCAGCAGTTACGCCCTAGGGAGCTCCTACGAGCAGTACTTC.

The chain is built from TRBV11-2 and TRBJ1-6; tentative D call: TRBD1 (5 bases). Trimming took 6 bases from V and 7 from J, leaving 16 bases between them. Looked up from germline, CDR1 is SGHAT and CDR2 is FQNNGV. There are 15 residues in the CDR3. The chain's CDR3 is CASRSTWGPNSPLHF. The CDR3 DNA is TGTGCCAGCAGGTCGACCTGGGGACCAAATTCACCCCTCCACTTT.

This chain joins TRBV6-2 or TRBV6-3 and TRBJ1-1; D gene ambiguous. Deletions cut 3 bases from V and 11 bases from J, with 16 bases between. Germline CDR1 reads MNHEY; CDR2 reads SVGEGT. The length of the CDR3 is 13 residues. CDR3 bases: TGTGCCAGCAGTTATTGGGCGTCGGCTGGGGCTTTCTTT. Protein: CASSYWASAGAFF.

The chain is built from TRBV5-4 and TRBJ2-7; a weak D match, TRBD2 (6 bases). From germline, CDR1 is SGHNT and CDR2 YYREEE (reference sequence). Trimming removed 4 bases at V and 6 bases at J, with 17 bases between. The length of the CDR3 is 14 residues. Here the CDR3 DNA reads TGTGCCAGCAGCCGGGATCAGGGAGGAGGCGAGCAGTACTTC. It specifies CASSRDQGGGEQYF.

This clone has just one count. This chain joins TRBV4-2 and TRBJ2-5, with D possibly matching TRBD2 (6 bases). V lost 11 bases and J 1 base, leaving 14 bases between the germline ends. Germline V gives CDR1 LGHNA, CDR2 YNFKEQ. This CDR3 has 13 amino acids. CDR3 in DNA: TGTGCCCATAACGGGGGACCCCAAGAGACCCAGTACTTC. Translated: CAHNGGPQETQYF.

The chain employs TRBV7-9 and TRBJ2-7; 7 bases line up with TRBD2. CDR1 SEHNR and CDR2 FQNEAQ come from the germline V gene (reference sequence). Losses at the gene ends were 1 base for V and 0 bases for J; bases not matched to a gene: 3. This CDR3 comprises 15 residues. CDR3 sequence (DNA): TGTGCCAGCAGCTTAGGAGCGGGGAGCTCCTACGAGCAGTACTTC. This encodes CASSLGAGSSYEQYF. The full variable domain, with the rest looked up from reference TRBV7-9 and TRBJ2-7, is DTGVSQNPRHKITKRGQNVTFRCDPISEHNRLYWYRQTLGQGPEFLTYFQNEAQLEKSRLLSDRFSAERPKGSFSTLEIQRTEQGDSAMYLCASSLGAGSSYEQYFGPGTRLTVT.

The V and J genes are TRBV6-5 and TRBJ2-2; D is unresolved. Trimming removed 6 bases from V and 6 bases from J, with 11 bases in between. The CDR3 extends over 13 amino acids. CDR1 is MNHEY and CDR2 is SVGAGI in the germline V gene. The CDR3 DNA reads as TGTGCCAGCAGCCCACTTCGATCCGGGGAGCTGTTTTTT. Its protein product is CASSPLRSGELFF.

The chain combines TRBV7-2 with TRBJ2-7; D is ambiguous. The CDR3 is 13 amino acids. V lost 1 base and J lost 6, with 10 bases in between. Germline CDR1 is SGHTA and CDR2 is FQGNSA. The chain's CDR3 is CASSLEVSTEQYF. CDR3 DNA: TGTGCCAGCAGCTTAGAGGTCAGTACCGAGCAGTACTTC.

The rearrangement links TRBV19 to TRBJ2-7; possibly TRBD1 for D (7 bases). The CDR3 totals 15 residues. Trimming pared 5 bases from V and 4 bases from J, leaving 18 bases between. In germline, CDR1 is LNHDA, CDR2 SQIVND (reference sequence). CDR3 protein: CASSRTGLRGYEQYF. Here the CDR3 DNA reads TGTGCCAGTAGTCGGACAGGCCTGCGGGGTTACGAGCAGTACTTC.

V and J are TRBV6-2 or TRBV6-3 and TRBJ2-1; 10 bases match TRBD2. CDR1 is MNHEY, CDR2 SVGEGT, per germline. This CDR3 region has 15 residues. Trimming took 5 bases from V and 7 from J; bases not matched to a gene: 8. As DNA, the CDR3 is TGTGCCAGCAGTCCCCTAGCGGGAGACTTAAATGAGCAGTTCTTC. Amino acid sequence: CASSPLAGDLNEQFF.

Comments on this clone: A junction boundary mismatches the germline segment, possibly from a read error. The chain is built from TRBV15 and TRBJ2-1, with 8 bases identical to TRBD2. The germline CDR1 and CDR2 sequences are LNHNV and YYDKDF (reference sequence). This CDR3 is 17 amino acids long. In DNA form, the CDR3 reads TGTGCCAGCGCCGGGACTAGGGTTCGGAGCTCCTGCAATGAGCAGTTCTTC. Amino acids: CASAGTRVRSSCNEQFF.